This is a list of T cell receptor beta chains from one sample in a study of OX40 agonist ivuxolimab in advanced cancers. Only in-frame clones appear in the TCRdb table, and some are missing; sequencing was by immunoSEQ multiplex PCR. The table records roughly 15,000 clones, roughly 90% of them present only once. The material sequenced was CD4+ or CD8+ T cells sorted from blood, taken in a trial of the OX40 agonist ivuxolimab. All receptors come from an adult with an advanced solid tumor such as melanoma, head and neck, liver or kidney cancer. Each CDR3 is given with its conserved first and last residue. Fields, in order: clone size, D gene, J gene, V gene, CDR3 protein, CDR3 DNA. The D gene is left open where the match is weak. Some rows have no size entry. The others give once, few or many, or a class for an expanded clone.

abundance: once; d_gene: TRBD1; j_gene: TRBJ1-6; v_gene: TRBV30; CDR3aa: CAWSVGTGGDTHNSPLHF; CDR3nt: TGTGCCTGGAGTGTAGGGACAGGGGGAGATACCCATAATTCACCCCTCCACTTT
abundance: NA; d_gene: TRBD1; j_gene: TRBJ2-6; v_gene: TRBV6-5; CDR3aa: CASSWQGDGANVLTF; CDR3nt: TGTGCCAGCAGTTGGCAGGGGGATGGGGCCAACGTCCTGACTTTC
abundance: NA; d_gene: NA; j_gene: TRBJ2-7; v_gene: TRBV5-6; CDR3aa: CASSTPVLHLGSYEQYF; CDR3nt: TGTGCCAGCAGCACACCTGTCCTGCACCTCGGCTCCTACGAGCAGTACTTC
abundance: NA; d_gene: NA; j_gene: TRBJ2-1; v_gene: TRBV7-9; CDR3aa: CASSLGYNLYNEQFF; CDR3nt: TGTGCCAGCAGCTTGGGGTACAACCTTTACAATGAGCAGTTCTTC
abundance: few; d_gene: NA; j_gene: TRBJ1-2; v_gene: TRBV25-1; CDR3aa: CASSADLGYTF; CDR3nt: TGTGCCAGCAGTGCAGACCTTGGCTACACCTTC
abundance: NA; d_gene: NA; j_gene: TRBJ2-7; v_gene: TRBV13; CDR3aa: CASSLGGTNYEQYF; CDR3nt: TGTGCCAGCAGCTTAGGCGGGACAAACTACGAGCAGTACTTC
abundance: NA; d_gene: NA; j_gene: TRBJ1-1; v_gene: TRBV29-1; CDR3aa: CSVARGGGTEAFF; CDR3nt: TGCAGCGTTGCCAGGGGCGGTGGCACTGAAGCTTTCTTT
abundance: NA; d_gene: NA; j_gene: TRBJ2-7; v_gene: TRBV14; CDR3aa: CASSQDPYEQYF; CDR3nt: TGTGCCAGCAGCCAAGATCCCTACGAGCAGTACTTC
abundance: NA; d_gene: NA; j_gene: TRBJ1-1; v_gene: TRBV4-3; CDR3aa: CASSPHSGTPEAFF; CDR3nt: TGCGCCAGCAGCCCACATTCCGGGACCCCAGAAGCTTTCTTT
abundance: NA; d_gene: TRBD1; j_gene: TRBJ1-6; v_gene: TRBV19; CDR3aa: CASSVGQETYNSPLHF; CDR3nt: TGTGCCAGTAGTGTCGGACAGGAAACTTATAATTCACCCCTCCACTTT
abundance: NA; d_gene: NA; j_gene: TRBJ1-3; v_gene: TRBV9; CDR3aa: CASSAQGSGNTIYF; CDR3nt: TGTGCCAGCAGCGCACAGGGATCCGGAAACACCATATATTTT
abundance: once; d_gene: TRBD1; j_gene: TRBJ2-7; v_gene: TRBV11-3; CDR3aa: CASSPPGTGAHEQYF; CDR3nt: TGTGCCAGCAGCCCCCCCGGGACAGGGGCCCACGAGCAGTACTTC
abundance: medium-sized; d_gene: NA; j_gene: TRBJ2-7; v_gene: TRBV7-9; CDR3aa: CASSLRGARAYEQYF; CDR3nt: TGTGCCAGCAGCTTACGGGGGGCCAGGGCCTACGAGCAGTACTTC
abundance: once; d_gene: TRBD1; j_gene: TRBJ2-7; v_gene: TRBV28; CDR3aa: CASSPRDRGDYEQYF; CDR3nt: TGTGCCAGCAGTCCACGGGACAGGGGAGACTACGAGCAGTACTTC
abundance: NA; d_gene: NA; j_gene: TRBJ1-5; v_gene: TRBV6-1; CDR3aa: CASSEGSGGNQPQHF; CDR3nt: TGTGCCAGCAGTGAAGGTTCAGGGGGCAATCAGCCCCAGCATTTT
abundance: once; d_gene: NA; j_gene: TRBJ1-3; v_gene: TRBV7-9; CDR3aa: CASSLGPTGPSGNTIYF; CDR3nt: TGTGCCAGCAGCTTAGGACCCACAGGGCCCTCTGGAAACACCATATATTTT
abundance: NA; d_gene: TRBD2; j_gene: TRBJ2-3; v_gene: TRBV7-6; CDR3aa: CASSPTRGDRTDTQYF; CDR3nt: TGTGCCAGCAGCCCTACGCGGGGGGACCGCACAGATACGCAGTATTTT
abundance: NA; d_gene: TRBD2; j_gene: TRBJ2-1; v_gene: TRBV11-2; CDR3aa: CASSLGGGGNEQFF; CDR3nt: TGTGCCAGCAGCTTAGGCGGGGGGGGCAATGAGCAGTTCTTC
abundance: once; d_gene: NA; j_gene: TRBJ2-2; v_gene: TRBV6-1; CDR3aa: CASNEIGGGEVWPGELFF; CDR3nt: TGTGCCAGCAATGAAATAGGAGGCGGAGAGGTTTGGCCCGGGGAGCTGTTTTTT
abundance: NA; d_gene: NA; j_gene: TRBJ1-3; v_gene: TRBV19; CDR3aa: CASQRGSGNTIYF; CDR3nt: TGTGCCAGCCAGAGGGGTTCTGGAAACACCATATATTTT
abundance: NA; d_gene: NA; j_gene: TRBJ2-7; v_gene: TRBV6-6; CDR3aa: CASSYVGSQGEQYF; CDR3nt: TGTGCCAGCAGTTACGTCGGGTCCCAGGGCGAGCAGTACTTC
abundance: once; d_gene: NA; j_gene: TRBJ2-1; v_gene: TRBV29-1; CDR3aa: CSVVLVAAHSYNEQFF; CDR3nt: TGCAGCGTTGTATTAGTGGCGGCTCACTCCTACAATGAGCAGTTCTTC
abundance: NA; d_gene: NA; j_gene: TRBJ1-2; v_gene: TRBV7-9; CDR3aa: CASSPSGPGVPSYGYTF; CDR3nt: TGTGCCAGCAGCCCTTCTGGACCGGGAGTCCCCTCCTATGGCTACACCTTC
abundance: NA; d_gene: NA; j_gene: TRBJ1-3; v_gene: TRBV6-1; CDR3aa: CASAGGSFLGTIYF; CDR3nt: TGTGCCAGCGCTGGAGGGTCCTTTTTGGGCACCATATATTTT
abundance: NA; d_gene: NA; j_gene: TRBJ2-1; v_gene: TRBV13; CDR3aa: CASSFDPTSHYNEQFF; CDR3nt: TGTGCCAGCAGCTTTGACCCCACTAGCCACTACAATGAGCAGTTCTTC
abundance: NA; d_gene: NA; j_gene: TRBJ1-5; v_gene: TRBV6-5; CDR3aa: CASSYLGQPQHF; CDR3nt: TGTGCCAGCAGTTATCTTGGTCAGCCCCAGCATTTT
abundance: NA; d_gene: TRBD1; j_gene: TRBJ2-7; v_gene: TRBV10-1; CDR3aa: CASSPGQGPYEQYF; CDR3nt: TGCGCCAGCAGCCCGGGACAGGGTCCCTACGAGCAGTACTTC
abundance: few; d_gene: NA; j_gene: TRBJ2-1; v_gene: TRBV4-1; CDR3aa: CASSQETASYNEQFF; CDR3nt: TGCGCCAGCAGCCAAGAAACGGCCTCCTACAATGAGCAGTTCTTC
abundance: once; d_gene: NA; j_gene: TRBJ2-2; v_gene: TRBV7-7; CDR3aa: CASSLALNGELFF; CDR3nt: TGTGCCAGCAGCTTAGCGTTGAACGGGGAGCTGTTTTTT
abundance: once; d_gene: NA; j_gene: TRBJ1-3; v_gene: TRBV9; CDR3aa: CASRRDNVNTIYF; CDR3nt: TGTGCCAGCAGGAGGGACAATGTGAACACCATATATTTT
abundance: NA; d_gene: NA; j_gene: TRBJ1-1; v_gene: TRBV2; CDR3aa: CASSDDGGAGPIHTEAFF; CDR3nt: TGTGCCAGCAGCGACGACGGGGGAGCAGGGCCAATACACACTGAAGCTTTCTTT
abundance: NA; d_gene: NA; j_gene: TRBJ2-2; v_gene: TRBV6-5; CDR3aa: CASRGGGETGELFF; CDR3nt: TGTGCCAGCAGGGGAGGGGGCGAAACCGGGGAGCTGTTTTTT
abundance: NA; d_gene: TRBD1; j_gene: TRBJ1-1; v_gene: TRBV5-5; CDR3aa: CASSLGDRGLVNTEAFF; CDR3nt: TGTGCCAGCAGCTTGGGGGACAGGGGGCTTGTGAACACTGAAGCTTTCTTT
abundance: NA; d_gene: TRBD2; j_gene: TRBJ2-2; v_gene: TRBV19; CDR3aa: CASSVSGSTGELFF; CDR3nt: TGTGCCAGTAGTGTAAGCGGGAGCACCGGGGAGCTGTTTTTT
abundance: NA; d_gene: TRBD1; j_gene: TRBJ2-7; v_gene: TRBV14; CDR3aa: CASSQGGTVPYEQYF; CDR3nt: TGTGCCAGCAGCCAAGGGGGGACAGTACCCTACGAGCAGTACTTC
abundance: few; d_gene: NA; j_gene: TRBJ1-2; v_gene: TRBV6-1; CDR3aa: CASSPRREVYGYTF; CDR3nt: TGTGCCAGCAGTCCCCGGCGGGAGGTATATGGCTACACCTTC
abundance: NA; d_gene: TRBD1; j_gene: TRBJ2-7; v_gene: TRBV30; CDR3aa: CAWSVRDRVDEQYF; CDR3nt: TGTGCCTGGAGTGTTCGAGACAGGGTGGACGAGCAGTACTTC
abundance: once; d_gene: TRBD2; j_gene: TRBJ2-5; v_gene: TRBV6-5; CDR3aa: CASIGNGGARETQYF; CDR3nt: TGTGCCAGCATAGGCAACGGGGGGGCCCGAGAGACCCAGTACTTC
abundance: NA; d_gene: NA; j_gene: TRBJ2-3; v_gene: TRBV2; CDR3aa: CASDAVQGKPDTQYF; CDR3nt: TGTGCCAGCGATGCCGTTCAGGGAAAACCAGATACGCAGTATTTT
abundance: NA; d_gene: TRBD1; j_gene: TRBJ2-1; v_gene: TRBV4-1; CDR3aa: CASSSGTGYNEQFF; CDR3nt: TGCGCCAGCAGCTCCGGGACAGGGTACAATGAGCAGTTCTTC